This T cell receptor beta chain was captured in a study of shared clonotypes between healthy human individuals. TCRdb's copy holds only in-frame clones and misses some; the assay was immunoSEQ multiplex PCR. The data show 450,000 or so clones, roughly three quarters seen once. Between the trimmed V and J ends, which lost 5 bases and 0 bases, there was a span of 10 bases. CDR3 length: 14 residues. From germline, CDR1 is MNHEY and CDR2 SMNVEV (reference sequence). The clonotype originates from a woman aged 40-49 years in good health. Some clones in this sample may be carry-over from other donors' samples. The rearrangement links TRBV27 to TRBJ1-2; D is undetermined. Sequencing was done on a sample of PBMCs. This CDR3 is CASSPISANYGYTF. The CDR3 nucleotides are TGTGCCAGCAGTCCCATCTCAGCTAACTATGGCTACACCTTC.